A selection of T cell receptor beta chains follows, all from one sample in a study of blood T cell repertoires in COVID-19. Sequenced by immunoSEQ multiplex PCR; TCRdb stores in-frame clones only, minus some. There are a few hundred thousand clones in the sample; around 80% occur only once, and approximately 2% lies in the top ten. Source material: peripheral blood. These receptors were collected from a man aged 40-49 years who had recovered from COVID-19. CDR3s include the opening cysteine and the closing phenylalanine or tryptophan. D genes are given only for firm matches. Expanded clones get a size class; other rows say once, few or many, or leave the size out.

V	size	D	J	CDR3	DNA
TRBV18	NA	TRBD1	TRBJ2-1	CASSPMTGGSSYNEQFF	TGTGCCAGCTCACCAATGACAGGGGGAAGCTCCTACAATGAGCAGTTCTTC
TRBV2	NA	TRBD2	TRBJ2-3	CASSEFPSGGMGTQYF	TGTGCCAGCAGTGAATTCCCTAGCGGGGGGATGGGTACGCAGTATTTT
TRBV10-1	few	NA	TRBJ2-7	CASSDYTGGDYEQYF	TGCGCCAGCAGTGATTACACAGGGGGGGACTACGAGCAGTACTTC
TRBV4-1	NA	TRBD1	TRBJ2-4	CASSQDPRDRKNIQYF	TGCGCCAGCAGCCAAGATCCCCGGGACAGGAAAAACATTCAGTACTTC
TRBV11-2	NA	NA	TRBJ2-4	CASSRNFRGIAKNIQYF	TGTGCCAGCAGCCGCAATTTCCGGGGTATAGCCAAAAACATTCAGTACTTC
TRBV5-1	NA	NA	TRBJ2-3	CASSFGETASTDTQYF	TGCGCCAGCAGCTTCGGCGAGACAGCTAGCACAGATACGCAGTATTTT
TRBV6-5	NA	TRBD2	TRBJ2-5	CASSLGLANRETQYF	TGTGCCAGCAGTCTGGGACTAGCCAACAGAGAGACCCAGTACTTC
TRBV4-1	NA	TRBD1	TRBJ2-1	CASSRTGGVPNEQFF	TGCGCCAGCAGCCGGACAGGGGGCGTCCCAAATGAGCAGTTCTTC
TRBV27	NA	NA	TRBJ2-5	CASSLPGTPQETQYF	TGTGCCAGCAGTCTCCCAGGGACACCCCAAGAGACCCAGTACTTC
TRBV7-9	once	TRBD1	TRBJ2-7	CASSPPGDRLYEQYF	TGTGCCAGCAGCCCCCCCGGGGACAGGCTATACGAGCAGTACTTC
TRBV2	NA	NA	TRBJ1-2	CASLTEDSSGAGFYGYTF	TGTGCCAGCCTTACGGAGGACTCTTCAGGGGCGGGCTTCTATGGCTACACCTTC
TRBV4-1	NA	TRBD1	TRBJ1-4	CASSHRTGVPSLSNEKLFF	TGCGCCAGCAGCCACCGGACAGGGGTTCCGTCGCTTTCTAATGAAAAACTGTTTTTT
TRBV7-9	once	NA	TRBJ2-3	CASSYRADKDLDTQYF	TGTGCCAGCAGCTATCGGGCGGACAAGGACCTAGATACGCAGTATTTT
TRBV2	NA	NA	TRBJ1-1	CASSGFGGTEAFF	TGTGCCAGCAGTGGATTCGGGGGCACTGAAGCTTTCTTT
TRBV12-5	NA	TRBD1	TRBJ2-5	CASGRGQGQETQYF	TGTGCTAGTGGTCGGGGACAGGGACAAGAGACCCAGTACTTC
TRBV6-5	NA	TRBD1	TRBJ1-6	CASSRRDRGNSPLHF	TGTGCCAGCAGTCGCCGGGACAGGGGTAATTCACCCCTCCACTTT
TRBV27	few	NA	TRBJ1-5	CATGSWNQPQHF	TGTGCCACCGGGTCGTGGAATCAGCCCCAGCATTTT
TRBV29-1	NA	NA	TRBJ2-7	CSVETESNEQYF	TGCAGCGTTGAGACAGAGAGCAATGAGCAGTACTTC
TRBV5-6	once	TRBD2	TRBJ2-1	CASSSRPVLAGSRYNEQFF	TGTGCCAGCAGCTCTCGCCCTGTACTAGCGGGGTCCCGATACAATGAGCAGTTCTTC
TRBV18	once	NA	TRBJ2-5	CASSRQLQETQYF	TGTGCCAGCTCTCGACAATTACAAGAGACCCAGTACTTC
TRBV6-4	few	TRBD2	TRBJ2-3	CASSSIAGDTTDTQYF	TGTGCCAGCAGTTCTATAGCGGGAGACACCACAGATACGCAGTATTTT
TRBV4-3	NA	NA	TRBJ2-2	CASSHGTPGSSNTGELFF	TGCGCCAGCAGCCATGGGACTCCGGGGTCCTCGAACACCGGGGAGCTGTTTTTT
TRBV29-1	NA	TRBD1	TRBJ2-3	CSVTPRDRNTDTQYF	TGCAGCGTGACCCCCCGGGACAGGAACACAGATACGCAGTATTTT
TRBV24-1	once	TRBD2	TRBJ2-1	CATSDQRLAGRDEQFF	TGTGCCACCAGTGATCAAAGACTAGCGGGGAGGGATGAGCAGTTCTTC
TRBV6-5	NA	NA	TRBJ2-1	CASSRDSEQFF	TGTGCCAGCAGTAGGGACTCCGAGCAGTTCTTC
TRBV29-1	NA	NA	TRBJ1-6	CSVGQGFGSPLHF	TGCAGCGTTGGTCAGGGCTTTGGGTCACCCCTCCACTTT
TRBV6-5	NA	NA	TRBJ1-4	CASSMRVGNEKLFF	TGTGCCAGCAGTATGAGGGTAGGAAATGAAAAACTGTTTTTT
TRBV7-9	NA	TRBD1	TRBJ1-4	CASSSNRGRNEKLFF	TGTGCCAGCAGCTCGAACAGGGGGCGAAATGAAAAACTGTTTTTT
TRBV10-2	NA	TRBD1	TRBJ1-2	CASSYRGLDLMGYTF	TGCGCCAGCAGTTACAGGGGACTCGACCTTATGGGCTACACCTTC
TRBV3-1/TRBV3-2	NA	TRBD2	TRBJ2-1	CASSPGLAESNEQFF	TGTGCCAGCAGCCCCGGACTAGCGGAGTCCAATGAGCAGTTCTTC
TRBV28	NA	TRBD1	TRBJ2-7	CASRMGQGAYEQYF	TGTGCCAGCAGGATGGGACAGGGGGCCTACGAGCAGTACTTC
TRBV2	NA	NA	TRBJ2-7	CASSKGGYEQYF	TGTGCCAGCAGTAAGGGAGGCTACGAGCAGTACTTC
TRBV11-2	few	NA	TRBJ2-7	CASSWDGSSYEQYF	TGTGCCAGCAGCTGGGACGGGAGCTCCTACGAGCAGTACTTC
TRBV7-9	NA	TRBD2	TRBJ2-3	CASSFEGTSGYTQYF	TGTGCCAGCAGCTTTGAAGGGACTAGCGGGTATACGCAGTATTTT
TRBV21-1	NA	NA	TRBJ1-3	CASGQGQSGNTIYF	TGTGCCAGCGGGCAGGGGCAAAGTGGAAACACCATATATTTT
TRBV7-9	once	TRBD1	TRBJ2-2	CASSPLGQANTGELFF	TGTGCCAGCAGCCCCCTGGGACAGGCGAACACCGGGGAGCTGTTTTTT
TRBV5-5	NA	NA	TRBJ1-6	CASSLVPSPRGSPLHF	TGTGCCAGCAGCTTGGTTCCTAGCCCAAGGGGGTCACCCCTCCACTTT